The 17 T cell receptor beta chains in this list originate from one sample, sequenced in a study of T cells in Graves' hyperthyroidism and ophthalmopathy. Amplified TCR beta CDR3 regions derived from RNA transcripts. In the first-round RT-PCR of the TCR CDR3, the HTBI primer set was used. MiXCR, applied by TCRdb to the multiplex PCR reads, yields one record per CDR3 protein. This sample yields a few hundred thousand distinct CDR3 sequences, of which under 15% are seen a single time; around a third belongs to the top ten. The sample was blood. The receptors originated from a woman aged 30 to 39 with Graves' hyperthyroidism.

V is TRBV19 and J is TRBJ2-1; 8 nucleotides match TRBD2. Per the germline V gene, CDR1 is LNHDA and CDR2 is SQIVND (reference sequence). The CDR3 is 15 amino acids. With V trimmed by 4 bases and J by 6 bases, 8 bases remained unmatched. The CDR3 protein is CASSTYPGLGNEQFF. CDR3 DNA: TGTGCCAGTAGTACTTACCCGGGACTAGGCAATGAGCAGTTCTTC.

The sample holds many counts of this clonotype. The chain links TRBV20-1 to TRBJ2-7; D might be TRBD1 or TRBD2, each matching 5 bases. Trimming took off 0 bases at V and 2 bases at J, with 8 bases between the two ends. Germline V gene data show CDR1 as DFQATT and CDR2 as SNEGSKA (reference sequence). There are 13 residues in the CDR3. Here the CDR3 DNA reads TGCAGTGCTAGAGAACCGGGACCCTACGAGCAGTACTTC. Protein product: CSAREPGPYEQYF.

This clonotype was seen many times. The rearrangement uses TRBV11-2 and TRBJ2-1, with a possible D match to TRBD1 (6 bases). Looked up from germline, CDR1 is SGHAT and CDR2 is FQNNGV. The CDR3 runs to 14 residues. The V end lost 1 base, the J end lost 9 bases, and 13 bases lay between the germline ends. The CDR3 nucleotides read TGTGCCAGCAGCTTAGGGACAGCGAACATTGAGCAGTTCTTC. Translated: CASSLGTANIEQFF.

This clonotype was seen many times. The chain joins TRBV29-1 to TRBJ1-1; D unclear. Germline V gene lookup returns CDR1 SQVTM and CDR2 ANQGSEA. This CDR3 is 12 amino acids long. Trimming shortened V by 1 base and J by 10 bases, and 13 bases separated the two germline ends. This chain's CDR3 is CSVEGWKMGAFF. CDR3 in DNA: TGCAGCGTTGAAGGGTGGAAGATGGGAGCTTTCTTT.

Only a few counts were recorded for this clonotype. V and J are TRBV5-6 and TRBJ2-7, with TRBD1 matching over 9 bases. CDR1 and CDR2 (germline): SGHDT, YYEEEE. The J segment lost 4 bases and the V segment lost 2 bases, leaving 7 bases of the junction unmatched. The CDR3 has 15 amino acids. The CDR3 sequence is CASSFRDRAFYEQYF. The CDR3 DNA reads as TGTGCCAGCAGCTTCCGGGACAGGGCTTTTTACGAGCAGTACTTC.

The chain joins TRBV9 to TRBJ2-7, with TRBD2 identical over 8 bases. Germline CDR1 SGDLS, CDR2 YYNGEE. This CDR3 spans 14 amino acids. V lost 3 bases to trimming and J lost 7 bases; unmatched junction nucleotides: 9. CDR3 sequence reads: CASSESSGSGEQYF. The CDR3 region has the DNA TGTGCCAGCAGCGAATCCAGCGGGAGCGGTGAGCAGTACTTC.

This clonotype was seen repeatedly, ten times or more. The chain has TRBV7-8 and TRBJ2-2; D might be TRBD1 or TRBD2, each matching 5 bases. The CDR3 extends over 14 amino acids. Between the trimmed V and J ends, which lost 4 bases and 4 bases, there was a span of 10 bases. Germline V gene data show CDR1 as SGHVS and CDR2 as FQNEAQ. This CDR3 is CASSSGTLTGELFF. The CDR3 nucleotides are TGTGCCAGCAGCTCCGGGACCCTCACCGGGGAGCTGTTTTTT.

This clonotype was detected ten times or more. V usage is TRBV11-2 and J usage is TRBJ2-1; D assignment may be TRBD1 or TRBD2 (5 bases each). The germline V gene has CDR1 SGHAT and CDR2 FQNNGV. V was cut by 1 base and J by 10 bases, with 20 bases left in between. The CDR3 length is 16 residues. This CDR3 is CASSLVVEGRVREQFF. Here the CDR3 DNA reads TGTGCCAGCAGCTTAGTCGTTGAGGGGCGGGTCCGGGAGCAGTTCTTC.

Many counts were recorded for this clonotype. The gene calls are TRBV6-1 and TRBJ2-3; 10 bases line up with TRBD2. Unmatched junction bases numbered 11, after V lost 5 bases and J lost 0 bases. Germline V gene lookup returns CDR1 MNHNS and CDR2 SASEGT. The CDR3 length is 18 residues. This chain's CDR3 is CASSYRRLAGASTDTQYF. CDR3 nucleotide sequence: TGTGCCAGCAGTTACCGGCGACTAGCGGGCGCTAGCACAGATACGCAGTATTTT.

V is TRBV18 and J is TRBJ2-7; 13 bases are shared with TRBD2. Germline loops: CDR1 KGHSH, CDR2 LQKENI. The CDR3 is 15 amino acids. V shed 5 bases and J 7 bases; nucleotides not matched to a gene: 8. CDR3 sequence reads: CASSGGLAGVREQYF. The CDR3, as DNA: TGTGCCAGCTCAGGCGGACTAGCGGGAGTAAGGGAGCAGTACTTC.

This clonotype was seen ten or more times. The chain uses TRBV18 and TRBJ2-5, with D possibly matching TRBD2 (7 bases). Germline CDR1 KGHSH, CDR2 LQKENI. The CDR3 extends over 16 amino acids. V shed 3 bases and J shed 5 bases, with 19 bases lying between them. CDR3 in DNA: TGTGCCAGCTCACCGGTGCGGGGGCTGCCTATGGAGACCCAGTACTTC. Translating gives CASSPVRGLPMETQYF.

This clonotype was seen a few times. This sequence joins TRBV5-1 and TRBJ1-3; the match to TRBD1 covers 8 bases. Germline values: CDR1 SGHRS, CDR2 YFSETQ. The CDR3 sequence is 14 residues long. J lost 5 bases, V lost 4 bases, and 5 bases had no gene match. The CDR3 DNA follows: TGCGCCAGCAGCACGGGACAGGAAAGAAACACCATATATTTT. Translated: CASSTGQERNTIYF.

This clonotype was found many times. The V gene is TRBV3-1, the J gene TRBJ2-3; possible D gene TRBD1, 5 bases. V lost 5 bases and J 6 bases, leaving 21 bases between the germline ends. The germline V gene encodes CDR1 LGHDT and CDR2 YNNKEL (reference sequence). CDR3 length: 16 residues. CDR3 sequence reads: CASSNRGHSGADTQYF. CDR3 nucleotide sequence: TGTGCCAGCAGCAATAGAGGACACTCCGGAGCGGATACGCAGTATTTT.

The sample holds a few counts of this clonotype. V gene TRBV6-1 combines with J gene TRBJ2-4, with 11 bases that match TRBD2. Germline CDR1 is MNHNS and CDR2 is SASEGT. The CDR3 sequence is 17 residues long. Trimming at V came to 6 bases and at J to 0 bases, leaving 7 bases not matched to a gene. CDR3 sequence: CASRPGLAVLAKNIQYF. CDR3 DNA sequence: TGTGCCAGCAGGCCGGGACTAGCGGTTCTAGCCAAAAACATTCAGTACTTC.

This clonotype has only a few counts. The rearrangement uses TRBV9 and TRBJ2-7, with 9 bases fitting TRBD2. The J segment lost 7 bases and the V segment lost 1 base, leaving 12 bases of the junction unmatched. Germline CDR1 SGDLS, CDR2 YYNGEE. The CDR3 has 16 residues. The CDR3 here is CASSVSLAGNFREQYF. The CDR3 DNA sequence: TGTGCCAGCAGCGTATCCCTAGCGGGAAATTTTCGTGAGCAGTACTTC. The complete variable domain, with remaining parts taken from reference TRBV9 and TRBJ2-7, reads DSGVTQTPKHLITATGQRVTLRCSPRSGDLSVYWYQQSLDQGLQFLIQYYNGEERAKGNILERFSAQQFPDLHSELNLSSLELGDSALYFCASSVSLAGNFREQYFGPGTRLTVT.

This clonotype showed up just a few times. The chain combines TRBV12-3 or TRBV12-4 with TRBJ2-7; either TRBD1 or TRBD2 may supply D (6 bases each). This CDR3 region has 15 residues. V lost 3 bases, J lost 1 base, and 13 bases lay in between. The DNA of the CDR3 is TGTGCCAGCAGTTTCGGGGGCGCTCGGTCCTACGAGCAGTACTTC. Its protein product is CASSFGGARSYEQYF.

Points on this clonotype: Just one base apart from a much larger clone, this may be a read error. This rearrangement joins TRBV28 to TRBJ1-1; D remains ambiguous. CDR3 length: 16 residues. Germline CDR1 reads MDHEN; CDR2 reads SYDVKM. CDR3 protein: CASSSAERHPNTEVFF. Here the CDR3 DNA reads TGTGCCAGCAGTTCAGCCGAGCGACACCCGAACACTGAAGTTTTCTTT.